Sequencing of this T cell receptor beta chain was carried out in a study of T cell responses to AZD1222 COVID-19 vaccine. Data came from immunoSEQ multiplex PCR; TCRdb stores just in-frame clones and leaves some out. The sample carries about 85,000 clones, about 86% recorded once. This CDR3 is 17 amino acids long. V gave up 2 bases and J gave up 0 bases, with 14 bases separating them. Germline loops: CDR1 MNHNS, CDR2 SASEGT. Sample: peripheral blood, taken on day 0 of AZD1222 vaccination. The chain recombines TRBV6-1 with TRBJ1-3; perhaps TRBD1 as D (6 bases). The receptor's source is an adult in good health. Written as DNA, the CDR3 is TGTGCCAGCAGTGAACATAACAGGGCTAGCTCTGGAAACACCATATATTTT. Its protein product is CASSEHNRASSGNTIYF.